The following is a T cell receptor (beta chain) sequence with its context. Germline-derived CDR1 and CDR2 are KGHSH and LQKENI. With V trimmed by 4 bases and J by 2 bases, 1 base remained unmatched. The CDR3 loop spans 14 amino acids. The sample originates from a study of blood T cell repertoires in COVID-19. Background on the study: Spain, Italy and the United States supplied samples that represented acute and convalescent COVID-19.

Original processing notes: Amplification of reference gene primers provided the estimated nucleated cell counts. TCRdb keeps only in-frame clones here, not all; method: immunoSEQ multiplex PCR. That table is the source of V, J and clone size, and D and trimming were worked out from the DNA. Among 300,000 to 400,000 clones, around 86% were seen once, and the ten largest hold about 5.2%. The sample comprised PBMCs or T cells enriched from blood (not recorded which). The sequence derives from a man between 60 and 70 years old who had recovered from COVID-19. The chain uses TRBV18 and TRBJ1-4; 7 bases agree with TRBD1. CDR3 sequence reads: CASSLGQTNEKLFF. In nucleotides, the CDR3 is TGTGCCAGCTCACTGGGACAGACTAATGAAAAACTGTTTTTT.